A selection of T cell receptor beta chains follows, all from one sample in a study of blood T cells in healthy people across ages. TCRdb called the 5' RACE reads again in MiXCR, with one record for every CDR3 protein. The data contain 850,000 to 1,000,000 distinct CDR3 sequences, roughly 50% of them singletons. Sequenced sample: blood. Receptors originate from a woman aged 55-69 years in good health. CDR3s include the opening cysteine and the closing phenylalanine or tryptophan. The D gene is left open where the match is weak. The size entry is marked missing in some rows and otherwise reads once, few, many or a size class.

DNA: TGCAGCGTTGATTACGGGAGCTCCTACGAGCAGTACTTC
CDR3: CSVDYGSSYEQYF
V: TRBV29-1
J: TRBJ2-7
size: .
D: .

DNA: TGTGCCAGCAGCGCCCTGTGGGAGGGCATCACTGAAGCTTTCTTT
CDR3: CASSALWEGITEAFF
V: TRBV7-2
J: TRBJ1-1
size: .
D: .

DNA: TGTGCCAGCACCTCAGAGTTTCGCACTGAAGCTTTCTTT
CDR3: CASTSEFRTEAFF
V: TRBV13
J: TRBJ1-1
size: .
D: .

DNA: TGTGCCAGCAGCCAAGGGGTTGCGGCAAACCAAGAGACCCAGTACTTC
CDR3: CASSQGVAANQETQYF
V: TRBV4-2
J: TRBJ2-5
size: few
D: .

DNA: TGCAGCGTTGGGGACAGCAATGGCTACACCTTC
CDR3: CSVGDSNGYTF
V: TRBV29-1
J: TRBJ1-2
size: few
D: TRBD1

DNA: TGTGCCAGCATTGAATGGAGACAGGGGAACTACGAGCAGTACTTC
CDR3: CASIEWRQGNYEQYF
V: TRBV2
J: TRBJ2-7
size: .
D: TRBD1

DNA: TGTGCCAGCAGCTGGACTAGCGGGATGGTGGAGACCCAGTACTTC
CDR3: CASSWTSGMVETQYF
V: TRBV7-9
J: TRBJ2-5
size: .
D: TRBD2

DNA: TGTGCCAGCAGCCACGGTAGGGGTCCGGGCAGCTCCTACGAGCAGTACTTC
CDR3: CASSHGRGPGSSYEQYF
V: TRBV3-1
J: TRBJ2-7
size: .
D: .

DNA: TGCGCCAGCAAGATGGACTACAATGAGCAGTTCTTC
CDR3: CASKMDYNEQFF
V: TRBV10-2
J: TRBJ2-1
size: .
D: .

DNA: TGCGCCAGCGTCGATCTAGCGGGAGCCGAGACCCAGTACTTC
CDR3: CASVDLAGAETQYF
V: TRBV10-2
J: TRBJ2-5
size: .
D: TRBD2

DNA: TGTGCCAGCAGTTTAGGCTTCGCCGGGGCCAAAAACATTCAGTACTTC
CDR3: CASSLGFAGAKNIQYF
V: TRBV28
J: TRBJ2-4
size: .
D: .

DNA: TGTGCCACCCGAAAGGCGGGAGGATCGAGGTACTTC
CDR3: CATRKAGGSRYF
V: TRBV11-2
J: TRBJ2-4
size: few
D: TRBD2

DNA: TGCGCCAGCAGCCAAGGACAGGGGGCTGTCTCCTCTGGGGCCAACGTCCTGACTTTC
CDR3: CASSQGQGAVSSGANVLTF
V: TRBV4-1
J: TRBJ2-6
size: .
D: TRBD1

DNA: TGCGCCAGCAGCCAAGGCGGGGCGCGGGGGGCCAAAAACATTCAGTACTTC
CDR3: CASSQGGARGAKNIQYF
V: TRBV4-1
J: TRBJ2-4
size: few
D: TRBD2

DNA: TGCAGCACAAGGGGCGGTTCCGGGTTTTACAATGAGCAGTTCTTC
CDR3: CSTRGGSGFYNEQFF
V: TRBV29-1
J: TRBJ2-1
size: few
D: .

DNA: TGTGCCAGTGCGGGGGGTGGGGCCAACGTCCTGACTTTC
CDR3: CASAGGGANVLTF
V: TRBV6-6
J: TRBJ2-6
size: once
D: TRBD2

DNA: TGTGCCAGCAGCCAATTAGCGGGAGGGGGCATTCAGTACTTC
CDR3: CASSQLAGGGIQYF
V: TRBV14
J: TRBJ2-4
size: .
D: TRBD2

DNA: TGTGCCAGCAGTGCCGGGACACCAACCAACAATGAGCAGTTCTTC
CDR3: CASSAGTPTNNEQFF
V: TRBV28
J: TRBJ2-1
size: .
D: .

DNA: TGTGCCAGCAGTTTCGCGACAGCCTATAGCAATCAGCCCCAGCATTTT
CDR3: CASSFATAYSNQPQHF
V: TRBV28
J: TRBJ1-5
size: .
D: .

DNA: TGTGCCGCAGCAGCCAGCGGGAGGAGGGGCACAGATACGCAGTATTTT
CDR3: CAAAASGRRGTDTQYF
V: TRBV28
J: TRBJ2-3
size: .
D: TRBD2

DNA: TGTGCCAGCAAAAACTCTGGGGCCAACGTCCTGACTTTC
CDR3: CASKNSGANVLTF
V: TRBV12-3/TRBV12-4
J: TRBJ2-6
size: .
D: .

DNA: TGTGCCAGCAAGGACTCAGGGGGTCCTGAAGCTTTCTTT
CDR3: CASKDSGGPEAFF
V: TRBV12-3/TRBV12-4
J: TRBJ1-1
size: .
D: TRBD1

DNA: TGTGCCAGCAGTTTACCTTTGATAGCGGGAGGGGCCGATACGCAGTATTTT
CDR3: CASSLPLIAGGADTQYF
V: TRBV12-3/TRBV12-4
J: TRBJ2-3
size: .
D: TRBD2

DNA: TGCGCCAGCAGCCAACCGACAGACACCGGGGAGCTGTTTTTT
CDR3: CASSQPTDTGELFF
V: TRBV4-1
J: TRBJ2-2
size: few
D: .

DNA: TGTGCCAGCAGTTACGGGGACATTGACTATGGCTACACCTTC
CDR3: CASSYGDIDYGYTF
V: TRBV6-5
J: TRBJ1-2
size: once
D: .

DNA: TGTGCCAGCACTCCCGTCGGGGGGTCTGGGGCCAACGTCCTGACTTTC
CDR3: CASTPVGGSGANVLTF
V: TRBV5-6
J: TRBJ2-6
size: .
D: TRBD2

DNA: TGTGCCAGCAGGCAACCTTCGACCGGGCTGTTTTTT
CDR3: CASRQPSTGLFF
V: TRBV6-4
J: TRBJ2-2
size: .
D: .

DNA: TGTGCCAGCGGCCAAGATGGCTACACCTTC
CDR3: CASGQDGYTF
V: TRBV14
J: TRBJ1-2
size: .
D: .

DNA: TGCGCCAGCAGCCAGACAGGGCTTTCCTACGAGCAGTACTTC
CDR3: CASSQTGLSYEQYF
V: TRBV5-1
J: TRBJ2-7
size: .
D: TRBD1

DNA: TGTGCCAGCAGCCAGTGGGACTTTCAGGGGAATGAGCAGTTCTTC
CDR3: CASSQWDFQGNEQFF
V: TRBV3-1
J: TRBJ2-1
size: .
D: .

DNA: TGTGCCAGCAGTCCCCGGGTTTATGATACGCAGTATTTT
CDR3: CASSPRVYDTQYF
V: TRBV27
J: TRBJ2-3
size: .
D: .

DNA: TGCAGTGCTATGAAAGGGCGGGGGGCCTATGGCTACACCTTC
CDR3: CSAMKGRGAYGYTF
V: TRBV20-1
J: TRBJ1-2
size: few
D: .

DNA: TGCGCCAGCAGCTTAGACGGCCAGAACACTGAAGCTTTCTTT
CDR3: CASSLDGQNTEAFF
V: TRBV5-1
J: TRBJ1-1
size: many
D: .

DNA: TGTGCCAGCAGGGACCCCGCTACAGATACGCAGTATTTT
CDR3: CASRDPATDTQYF
V: TRBV6-2/TRBV6-3
J: TRBJ2-3
size: few
D: .

DNA: TGTGCCAGCAGCCAATCTCTAGCGGGAAGAGACTACGAGCAGTACTTC
CDR3: CASSQSLAGRDYEQYF
V: TRBV3-1
J: TRBJ2-7
size: .
D: TRBD2

DNA: TGTGCCAGCAGGCCTTTTCGGGACAGGGGCTACGAGCAGTACTTC
CDR3: CASRPFRDRGYEQYF
V: TRBV27
J: TRBJ2-7
size: .
D: TRBD1

DNA: TGCAGTGGTCGTCCAGGGCCGACCCAGTACTTC
CDR3: CSGRPGPTQYF
V: TRBV20-1
J: TRBJ2-5
size: .
D: .

DNA: TGTGCCAGCAGTTACCCTCGACAGGCAGGCACAGATACGCAGTATTTT
CDR3: CASSYPRQAGTDTQYF
V: TRBV6-6
J: TRBJ2-3
size: .
D: .

DNA: TGTGCCAGCAGCTTGAGGGGACAGGGTGTTGGCTATGGCTACACCTTC
CDR3: CASSLRGQGVGYGYTF
V: TRBV5-5
J: TRBJ1-2
size: .
D: TRBD1

DNA: TGTGCCAGCAGCCAAGTATTTGGACAGGGAAACACAGATACGCAGTATTTT
CDR3: CASSQVFGQGNTDTQYF
V: TRBV3-1
J: TRBJ2-3
size: .
D: TRBD1

DNA: TGTGCCAGCGCCAAGGGGTTAGCGGGAGGACAAAATCGTGAGCAGTACTTC
CDR3: CASAKGLAGGQNREQYF
V: TRBV7-2
J: TRBJ2-5
size: few
D: TRBD2

DNA: TGCAGCGCAAGGGGGGGGCTCCACACTGAAGCTTTCTTT
CDR3: CSARGGLHTEAFF
V: TRBV29-1
J: TRBJ1-1
size: .
D: .

DNA: TGTGCCAGCAGTCTGTCGTGTGTTAGCAATCAGCCCCAGCATTTT
CDR3: CASSLSCVSNQPQHF
V: TRBV27
J: TRBJ1-5
size: .
D: .

DNA: TGCAGCGTTGAAAGGGCGGGGAGGTCCACGCAGTATTTT
CDR3: CSVERAGRSTQYF
V: TRBV29-1
J: TRBJ2-3
size: few
D: .

DNA: TGTGCCAGCACGACGGACAGGGGCCTGGATACGCAGTATTTT
CDR3: CASTTDRGLDTQYF
V: TRBV5-5
J: TRBJ2-3
size: .
D: TRBD1